This T cell receptor (beta chain) came from a study of OX40 agonist ivuxolimab in advanced cancers. Study-level information: Clinicians treated patients with ivuxolimab, an agonistic anti-OX40 (CD134) antibody.

Regarding this clone: The antigen is unknown.

Assay used: immunoSEQ multiplex PCR; TCRdb lists only in-frame clones, some missing. The table lists around 90,000 clones, approximately 87% of them singletons. Findings and limits, study-wide: The work left the antigen specificity of expanded peripheral T cells undetermined.

Germline V gene lookup returns CDR1 MDHEN and CDR2 SYDVKM. The CDR3 consists of 14 residues. Trimming left V 1 base short and J 8 bases short, with 11 bases between. Sequences were derived from CD4+ or CD8+ T cells sorted from blood, sampled in a trial of the OX40 agonist ivuxolimab. The receptor was derived from an adult with an advanced solid tumor such as melanoma, head and neck, liver or kidney cancer. V gene TRBV28 combines with J gene TRBJ1-4; unclear D gene. The CDR3 region is CASSLLGNSEKLFF. As DNA, the CDR3 is TGTGCCAGCAGTTTATTGGGGAATAGCGAAAAACTGTTTTTT.